This TCR beta chain was sequenced during a study of hypomethylating agent response in myelodysplastic syndrome. Study-level background: Patients received azacitidine (most of the 11) or decitabine (3 of 11). Patients with myelodysplastic syndrome were fewer than 10 male and 2 female. TET2 mutation, the most common, occurred in 5 of 11 patients.

Per the original methods: Previously reported viral-epitope specificity per VDJdb covered about 1.6% of about 150,000 unique clonotypes. The method was immunoSEQ multiplex PCR; TCRdb's version includes in-frame clones alone and lacks a portion of them. Clone size and the V and J calls come from that table; the DNA yielded D and trimming. The sample contains 5,500 to 6,500 clones, 80% to 90% of which appear only once. The CDR3 runs to 18 residues. Germline CDR1 reads SGDLS; CDR2 reads YYNGEE. J gave up 2 bases and V 0 bases, and 14 bases lay outside the gene matches. This clone was counted only a few times.

The TCR sequence derives from a human donor with myelodysplastic syndrome. This sample comprised bone marrow, obtained before or after starting hypomethylating agent treatment for myelodysplastic syndrome (not recorded which). This chain uses TRBV9 with TRBJ2-7; 7 nucleotides line up with TRBD2. In DNA form, the CDR3 reads TGTGCCAGCAGCGTAGGGGGGGGATCGGACAATCCTCCCTACGAGCAGTACTTC. The encoded protein is CASSVGGGSDNPPYEQYF.